The 21 T cell receptor beta chains below were found in one sample sequenced in a study of blood T cells in healthy people across ages. The authors ran a second PCR of roughly 6 to 11 cycles using a sample-barcoded 5' primer and a J-beta primer mix. MiXCR, applied by TCRdb to the 5' RACE reads, yields one record per CDR3 protein. The sample holds under 950,000 distinct CDR3 sequences, over 20% seen once. Sample: blood. These receptors were taken from a man in his sixties or seventies in good health.

Only a few counts were recorded for this clonotype. This chain connects TRBV3-1 to TRBJ1-1; TRBD1 matches at 9 bases. In germline, CDR1 is LGHDT, CDR2 YNNKEL (reference sequence). This CDR3 has 14 residues. J lost 4 bases, V lost 4 bases, and 4 bases had no gene match. The CDR3 is CASSRQDRGTEAFF. DNA of the CDR3: TGTGCCAGCAGCCGCCAGGACAGGGGCACTGAAGCTTTCTTT.

V gene TRBV11-2 combines with J gene TRBJ2-1, with 12 nucleotides matching TRBD2. Germline assignment: CDR1 SGHAT and CDR2 FQNNGV. CDR3 length: 19 amino acids. Trimming took 5 bases from V and 0 from J; bases not matched to a gene: 11. The CDR3 sequence is CASSTYGTSGPSSYNEQFF. The CDR3 DNA follows: TGTGCCAGCAGCACCTACGGGACTAGCGGGCCCAGCTCCTACAATGAGCAGTTCTTC.

The V and J genes are TRBV27 and TRBJ1-4; D unresolved. Trimming took off 5 bases at V and 6 bases at J, with 16 bases between the two ends. From germline, CDR1 is MNHEY and CDR2 SMNVEV (reference sequence). The CDR3 has 15 amino acids. CDR3 protein: CASSPLARAYEKLFF. Here the CDR3 DNA reads TGTGCCAGCAGTCCTCTTGCCCGGGCCTATGAAAAACTGTTTTTT.

The rearrangement links TRBV7-2 to TRBJ1-5; 9 positions match TRBD1. The CDR3 has 15 amino acids. J lost 4 bases, V lost 3 bases, and 4 bases had no gene match. Germline CDR1 reads SGHTA; CDR2 reads FQGNSA. The CDR3 DNA is TGTGCCAGCAGCTTCCCGGGACAGGGAAATCAGCCCCAGCATTTT. Its translation is CASSFPGQGNQPQHF. The full variable domain, rest sourced from reference TRBV7-2 and TRBJ1-5, is GAGVSQSPSNKVTEKGKDVELRCDPISGHTALYWYRQSLGQGLEFLIYFQGNSAPDKSGLPSDRFSAERTGGSVSTLTIQRTQQEDSAVYLCASSFPGQGNQPQHFGDGTRLSIL.

The sample holds a few counts of this clonotype. The chain links TRBV20-1 to TRBJ2-3, with D unclear. This CDR3 spans 12 amino acids. V was clipped by 3 bases and J by 0 bases, with 4 bases between them. The germline V gene has CDR1 DFQATT and CDR2 SNEGSKA (reference sequence). The DNA of the CDR3 is TGCAGTGCTAGCGTTAGCACAGATACGCAGTATTTT. It is translated as CSASVSTDTQYF.

The V gene is TRBV2, the J gene TRBJ1-5; D might be TRBD1 (6 bases). Germline V gives CDR1 SNHLY, CDR2 FYNNEI. The V gene lost 8 bases and the J gene lost 0 bases, with 20 bases spanning the gap. CDR3 length equals 17 residues. CDR3 region: CASPPRQVYYSNQPQHF. The CDR3 DNA reads as TGTGCCAGCCCCCCGAGACAGGTCTATTATAGCAATCAGCCCCAGCATTTT.

This clonotype was picked up many times. The rearrangement uses TRBV29-1 and TRBJ2-4; possible D gene TRBD2, 7 bases. The CDR3 contains 13 residues. Per germline, CDR1 SQVTM and CDR2 ANQGSEA. V lost 6 bases and J lost 10, with 19 bases in between. CDR3 residues: CSVVGQQGGIQYF. DNA of the CDR3: TGCAGCGTAGTTGGTCAACAGGGAGGGATTCAGTACTTC.

In regard to this clonotype: A read error may account for a junction end that differs from germline. The J gene is TRBJ1-4, the V gene TRBV7-2; D unresolved. This CDR3 has 16 residues. Germline lookup yields CDR1 SGHTA and CDR2 FQGNSA. DNA for the CDR3: TGTGCCGGCAGCTTAGGTCCAACGGAAACTAATGAAAAACTGTTTTTT. Translating it yields CAGSLGPTETNEKLFF.

The chain links TRBV20-1 to TRBJ2-3, with D possibly being TRBD2 (7 bases). The germline V gene has CDR1 DFQATT and CDR2 SNEGSKA (reference sequence). The CDR3 is made up of 13 amino acids. Deletions cut 5 bases from V and 9 bases from J, with 18 bases between. The CDR3 sequence: CSAPRGRGDTQYF. CDR3 nucleotide sequence: TGCAGTGCTCCGAGGGGGAGGGGGGACACGCAGTATTTT.

This clonotype was observed at least ten times. The rearrangement joins TRBV6-5 to TRBJ1-2, with 8 bases matching TRBD1. This CDR3 comprises 14 residues. Germline-derived CDR1 and CDR2 are MNHEY and SVGAGI. Trimming cost V 7 bases and J 5 bases; bases outside gene matches: 9. This CDR3 reads CASTYGQGHYGYTF. CDR3 nucleotides: TGTGCCAGCACCTACGGACAGGGACATTATGGCTACACCTTC.

This clonotype came up many times. V is TRBV5-5 and J is TRBJ2-7; 12 nucleotides align to TRBD2. The trim removed 2 bases at V and 4 bases at J, leaving 4 bases unmatched. Per the germline V gene, CDR1 is SGHKS and CDR2 is YYEKEE (reference sequence). CDR3 length: 15 residues. The CDR3 protein is CASSFQLAGGYEQYF. The CDR3 nucleotides read TGTGCCAGCAGCTTCCAACTAGCGGGGGGATACGAGCAGTACTTC.

The J gene is TRBJ1-2, the V gene TRBV29-1; D ambiguous. CDR1 is SQVTM and CDR2 is ANQGSEA in the germline V gene. The V end was cut by 7 bases, the J end by 8 bases, with 14 bases between. This CDR3 has 11 amino acids. The chain's CDR3 is CSADNRGGYTF. The CDR3 bases are TGCAGCGCCGACAACAGAGGCGGCTACACCTTC.

The V gene is TRBV27, the J gene TRBJ1-4, with D unresolved. The germline V gene encodes CDR1 MNHEY and CDR2 SMNVEV (reference sequence). The V end lost 5 bases, the J end lost 8 bases, and 12 bases lay between the germline ends. The CDR3 is made up of 13 amino acids. DNA of the CDR3: TGTGCCAGCAGTATTAGGCGAGGGGAAAAACTGTTTTTT. Its protein product is CASSIRRGEKLFF.

The chain is built from TRBV19 and TRBJ1-1; 7 positions match TRBD1. V lost 4 bases and J lost 4; bases outside the gene matches: 6. Germline values: CDR1 LNHDA, CDR2 SQIVND (reference sequence). The CDR3 spans 14 residues. CDR3 DNA: TGTGCCAGTAGTAATTCGGCAGGGGGCACTGAAGCTTTCTTT. This sequence encodes CASSNSAGGTEAFF.

V is TRBV20-1 and J is TRBJ1-2; D gene uncertain. The germline V gene encodes CDR1 DFQATT and CDR2 SNEGSKA (reference sequence). V was cut by 2 bases and J by 8 bases, with 21 bases left in between. CDR3 length: 15 amino acids. CDR3 DNA: TGCAGTGCTAGATACCTGAACGAGGCCCAATGGGGCTACACCTTC. Its translation is CSARYLNEAQWGYTF.

This chain connects TRBV7-9 to TRBJ2-3, with 12 bases identical to TRBD2. There are 19 residues in the CDR3. Germline loops: CDR1 SEHNR, CDR2 FQNEAQ (reference sequence). The trim removed 5 bases at V and 0 bases at J, leaving 12 bases unmatched. The CDR3 region is CASSPTSGGDTTSTDTQYF. The CDR3 bases are TGTGCCAGCAGCCCGACTAGCGGGGGAGATACTACTAGCACAGATACGCAGTATTTT.

This clonotype was counted between two and nine times. This chain uses TRBV29-1 with TRBJ2-3, with D possibly TRBD2 on 6 matching bases. Germline lookup yields CDR1 SQVTM and CDR2 ANQGSEA. V was pared by 6 bases and J by 5 bases, with 12 bases between. This CDR3 spans 12 amino acids. In DNA, the CDR3 is TGCAGCGTAGGAAACGGGGGAGATACGCAGTATTTT. Amino acid sequence: CSVGNGGDTQYF.

This clonotype was seen a few times. The chain combines TRBV7-9 with TRBJ1-4, with TRBD1 as a possible D gene (5 bases). The V end lost 4 bases, the J end lost 6 bases, and 18 bases lay between the germline ends. The CDR3 totals 16 residues. CDR1 SEHNR and CDR2 FQNEAQ come from the germline V gene (reference sequence). Written as DNA, the CDR3 is TGTGCCAGCAGCTACCCCTTCGGGGGAATGGATGAAAAACTGTTTTTT. This codes for CASSYPFGGMDEKLFF.

This clonotype was seen once. The rearrangement uses TRBV28 and TRBJ2-7; D gene ambiguous. Germline assignment: CDR1 MDHEN and CDR2 SYDVKM. The CDR3 totals 14 residues. The germline V and J ends were trimmed by 6 bases and 6 bases, with 18 bases remaining between them. CDR3 sequence: CASSPSLRKSEQYV. DNA of the CDR3: TGTGCCAGCAGCCCCTCCCTCAGAAAATCCGAGCAGTACGTC.

This sequence joins TRBV5-1 and TRBJ2-3, with TRBD1 as a possible D gene (6 bases). With 2 bases removed from V and 6 bases from J, the gap between germline ends came to 16 bases. This CDR3 has 15 residues. Germline CDR1 and CDR2: SGHRS and YFSETQ. CDR3 nucleotides: TGCGCCAGCAGCTTACAGGGTAACAACTTCGATACGCAGTATTTT. This sequence encodes CASSLQGNNFDTQYF.

This clonotype occurred many times. This chain links TRBV5-1 with TRBJ2-1, with 8 bases matching TRBD2. Unmatched junction bases numbered 6, after V lost 5 bases and J lost 5 bases. CDR1 is SGHRS, CDR2 YFSETQ, per germline. CDR3 length equals 14 residues. CDR3 residues: CASRQERGNNEQFF. CDR3 nucleotide sequence: TGCGCCAGCAGACAGGAGCGGGGGAACAATGAGCAGTTCTTC. The variable domain in full, with the rest retrieved from reference TRBV5-1 and TRBJ2-1, is KAGVTQTPRYLIKTRGQQVTLSCSPISGHRSVSWYQQTPGQGLQFLFEYFSETQRNKGNFPGRFSGRQFSNSRSEMNVSTLELGDSALYLCASRQERGNNEQFFGPGTRLTVL.